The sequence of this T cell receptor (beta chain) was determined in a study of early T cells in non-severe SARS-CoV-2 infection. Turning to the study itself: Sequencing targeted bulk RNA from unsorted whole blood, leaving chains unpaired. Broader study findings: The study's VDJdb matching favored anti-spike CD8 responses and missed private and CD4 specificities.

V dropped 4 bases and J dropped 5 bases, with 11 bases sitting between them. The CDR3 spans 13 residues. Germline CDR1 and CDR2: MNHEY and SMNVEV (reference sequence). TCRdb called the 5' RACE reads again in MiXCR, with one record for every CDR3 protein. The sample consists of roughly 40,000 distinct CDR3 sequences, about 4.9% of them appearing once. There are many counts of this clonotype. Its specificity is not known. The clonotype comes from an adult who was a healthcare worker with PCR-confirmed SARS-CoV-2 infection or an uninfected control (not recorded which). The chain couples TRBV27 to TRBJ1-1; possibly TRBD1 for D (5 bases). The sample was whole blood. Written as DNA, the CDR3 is TGTGCCAGCAGTTCCCAGGGAGGTACTGAAGCTTTCTTT. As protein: CASSSQGGTEAFF.